The 3 T cell receptor beta chains given below trace back to one sample, sequenced in a study of cytomegalovirus exposure and HLA in healthy donors. Generated by immunoSEQ multiplex PCR, the TCRdb table keeps only in-frame clones and is missing some. The table has some 110,000 clones, 88% seen once. The sequenced sample consisted of PBMCs. These receptors all stem from a woman under 30 in good health and CMV-seropositive.

The rearrangement uses TRBV5-1 and TRBJ2-1; D gene unclear. From germline, CDR1 is SGHRS and CDR2 YFSETQ. Trimming took 2 bases from V and 10 from J, leaving 16 bases between them. The CDR3 totals 14 residues. CDR3 sequence: CASSFTVNTIEQFF. In nucleotides, the CDR3 is TGCGCCAGCAGCTTCACAGTAAATACAATAGAGCAGTTCTTC.

The chain recombines TRBV2 with TRBJ2-1, with a tentative D call TRBD1 (6 bases). CDR3 length: 14 residues. Deletions cut 1 base from V and 9 bases from J, with 13 bases between. In germline, CDR1 is SNHLY, CDR2 FYNNEI. CDR3 protein: CASSEELGAGEQFF. DNA for the CDR3: TGTGCCAGCAGTGAAGAACTGGGGGCTGGTGAGCAGTTCTTC. The full variable domain, with the rest looked up from reference TRBV2 and TRBJ2-1, is EPEVTQTPSHQVTQMGQEVILRCVPISNHLYFYWYRQILGQKVEFLVSFYNNEISEKSEIFDDQFSVERPDGSNFTLKIRSTKLEDSAMYFCASSEELGAGEQFFGPGTRLTVL.

The V gene is TRBV19, the J gene TRBJ1-6, with 7 bases fitting TRBD1. Germline V gene data show CDR1 as LNHDA and CDR2 as SQIVND (reference sequence). The CDR3 has 16 residues. The ends lost 3 bases at V and 7 bases at J; junction bases unmatched: 9. The CDR3: CASSISDRFSNSPLHF. CDR3 in DNA: TGTGCCAGTAGTATTTCGGACAGGTTCTCGAATTCACCCCTCCACTTT.